This T cell receptor beta chain was sequenced during a study of blood T cell repertoires in COVID-19. As processed by the authors: How many nucleated cells were present was estimated from reference gene primer amplification. TCRdb keeps only in-frame clones here, not all; method: immunoSEQ multiplex PCR. V and J calls and clone size are those listed in that table; D and trimming were worked out from the DNA. The sample carries 95,000 to 150,000 clones, 55% to 75% recorded once. From germline, CDR1 is SGHRS and CDR2 YFSETQ. The CDR3 contains 18 residues. With V trimmed by 4 bases and J by 6 bases, 14 bases remained unmatched. In this sample, this clone turned up once.

The origin of this receptor is a woman in her seventies with acute or convalescent COVID-19. V gene TRBV5-1 combines with J gene TRBJ2-2; 11 nucleotides line up with TRBD1. The specimen was peripheral blood. In DNA, the CDR3 is TGCGCCAGCAGCCTCGTCGGGACAGGGGGGAGAACACCCGGGGAGCTGTTTTTT. Amino acid sequence: CASSLVGTGGRTPGELFF.